Detailed here is one T cell receptor (beta chain). The CDR3 has 18 amino acids. CDR1 is KGHSH, CDR2 LQKENI, per germline. The V gene end was trimmed by 6 bases and the J gene end by 4 bases; junction bases not matched to a gene: 15. This entry comes from a study of blood T cell repertoires in COVID-19. Overall study: Sources were T cells, B-cell-depleted T cells, or PBMCs; the material itself was cDNA or gDNA.

The protocol was immunoSEQ multiplex PCR, while the TCRdb copy is restricted to in-frame clones and leaves out a portion. The sample contains about 290,000 clones, under 90% of which appear only once. The genes are TRBV18 and TRBJ2-2, with 9 nucleotides matching TRBD2. The sample was PBMCs or T cells enriched from blood (not recorded which). This TCR was sampled from a woman between 35 and 50 years old who had recovered from COVID-19. The CDR3 bases are TGTGCCAGCTCCGCGACGCCAGCGGGAGGTTCGATCACCGGGGAGCTGTTTTTT. Amino acids: CASSATPAGGSITGELFF.